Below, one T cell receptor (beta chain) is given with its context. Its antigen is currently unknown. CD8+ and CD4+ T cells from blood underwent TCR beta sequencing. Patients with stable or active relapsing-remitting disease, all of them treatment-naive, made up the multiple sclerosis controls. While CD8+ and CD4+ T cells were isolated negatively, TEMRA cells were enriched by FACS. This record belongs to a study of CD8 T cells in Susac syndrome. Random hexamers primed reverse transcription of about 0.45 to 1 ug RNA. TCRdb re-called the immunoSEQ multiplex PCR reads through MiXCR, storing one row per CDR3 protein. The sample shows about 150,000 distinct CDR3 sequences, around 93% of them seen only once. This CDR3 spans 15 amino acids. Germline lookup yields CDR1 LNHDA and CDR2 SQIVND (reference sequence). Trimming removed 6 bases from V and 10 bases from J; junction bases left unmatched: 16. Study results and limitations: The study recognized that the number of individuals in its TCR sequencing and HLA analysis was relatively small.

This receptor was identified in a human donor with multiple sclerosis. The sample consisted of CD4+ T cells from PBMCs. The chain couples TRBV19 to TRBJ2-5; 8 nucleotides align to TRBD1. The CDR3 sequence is CASSRGSGQDSNQYF. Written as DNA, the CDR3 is TGTGCCAGTAGCCGGGGCTCGGGACAGGACTCCAACCAGTACTTC.